Listed below are T cell receptor beta chains from one sample, sequenced in a study of T-cell reconstitution after alpha-beta-depleted transplantation in children. TCRdb re-called the PCR reads with MiXCR, one entry per CDR3 protein. The table includes approximately 200,000 distinct CDR3 sequences, 5% to 6.5% detected once. Sequenced material: PBMCs, taken before TCRalphabeta/CD19-depleted stem cell transplant. The receptors stem from a girl under three years old with combined immunodeficiency, due to receive a stem cell transplant. Both conserved end residues are part of each CDR3. Fields, in order: J gene, clone size, D gene, CDR3 length, V gene, CDR3 protein, CDR3 DNA. D genes are given only for firm matches. Clone sizes are given selectively: once, few, many, or a class where the clone is expanded.

>TRBJ2-5|many|NA|17|TRBV12-3/TRBV12-4
CASSLSPGKEALETQYF
TGTGCCAGCAGTTTATCACCGGGAAAAGAGGCATTGGAGACCCAGTACTTC
>TRBJ1-6|NA|NA|15|TRBV4-1
CASSRLGTVGSPLHF
TGCGCCAGCAGCCGGTTAGGGACGGTGGGGTCACCCCTCCACTTT
>TRBJ2-1|many|TRBD2|18|TRBV12-3/TRBV12-4
CASSPGTSGRGSLDEQFF
TGTGCCAGCAGCCCCGGGACTAGCGGGAGAGGGAGCTTAGATGAGCAGTTCTTC
>TRBJ2-1|many|NA|13|TRBV29-1
CSVEWSSAREQFF
TGCAGCGTTGAATGGTCTTCTGCGAGGGAGCAGTTCTTC
>TRBJ2-2|many|NA|15|TRBV28
CASSFWAENTGELFF
TGTGCCAGCAGTTTTTGGGCAGAGAACACCGGGGAGCTGTTTTTT
>TRBJ2-2|many|TRBD1|15|TRBV4-3
CASSQDRGRTGELFF
TGCGCCAGCAGCCAAGATAGGGGGCGGACCGGGGAGCTGTTTTTT
>TRBJ2-7|many|NA|15|TRBV5-1
CASSEGPRALDEQYF
TGCGCCAGCAGCGAGGGCCCAAGGGCTTTGGACGAGCAGTACTTC
>TRBJ1-4|many|TRBD1|13|TRBV18
CASSPDRDEKLFF
TGTGCCAGCTCTCCCGACAGGGACGAAAAACTGTTTTTT
>TRBJ2-4|many|NA|12|TRBV10-3
CAISVDGNIQYF
TGTGCCATCAGCGTCGATGGTAACATTCAGTACTTC
>TRBJ2-1|many|NA|13|TRBV19
CASSRRTEGEQFF
TGTGCCAGTAGTAGACGGACAGAAGGTGAGCAGTTCTTC
>TRBJ1-1|many|NA|12|TRBV29-1
CSVGPLNTEAFF
TGCAGCGTTGGACCGCTTAACACTGAAGCTTTCTTT
>TRBJ2-1|many|NA|16|TRBV7-9
CASSLVSGGSYNEQFF
TGTGCCAGCAGCTTAGTATCTGGGGGCTCCTACAATGAGCAGTTCTTC
>TRBJ1-5|many|TRBD1|14|TRBV7-9
CASSGTGGNQPQQF
TGTGCCAGCAGCGGGACAGGGGGTAATCAGCCCCAGCAATTT
>TRBJ2-7|many|NA|18|TRBV20-1
CSVHSGTLALNGLREQYF
TGCAGTGTTCATAGTGGCACACTGGCTCTAAATGGTCTACGGGAGCAGTACTTC
>TRBJ2-7|many|NA|13|TRBV5-5
CASSPPLSYEQYF
TGTGCCAGCAGCCCACCCCTTTCCTACGAGCAGTACTTC
>TRBJ2-2|NA|NA|16|TRBV5-2
CAMGRGRGAGTGELFF
TGTGCCATGGGCCGAGGCAGGGGTGCGGGCACCGGGGAGCTGTTTTTT
>TRBJ2-5|many|NA|15|TRBV18
CASSLYTGRQETQYF
TGTGCCAGCTCACTCTACACCGGGAGACAAGAGACCCAGTACTTC
>TRBJ2-7|many|TRBD1|14|TRBV7-9
CASSSDRGLYEQYF
TGTGCCAGCAGCTCGGACAGGGGGCTCTACGAGCAGTACTTC
>TRBJ2-7|many|NA|14|TRBV5-1
CASSLGLEFYEQYF
TGCGCCAGCAGCTTGGGACTTGAGTTCTACGAGCAGTACTTC
>TRBJ2-1|NA|NA|13|TRBV11-2
CASSPPGDAEQFF
TGTGCCAGCAGCCCCCCGGGGGACGCTGAGCAGTTCTTC
>TRBJ2-7|many|NA|16|TRBV3-1
CASSHGRGIGSYEQYF
TGTGCCAGCAGCCATGGCAGAGGTATCGGGTCCTACGAGCAGTACTTC
>TRBJ2-3|many|TRBD1|14|TRBV28
CASSLTGEADTQYF
TGTGCCAGCAGCCTGACAGGGGAGGCAGATACGCAGTATTTT
>TRBJ2-1|many|TRBD1|14|TRBV12-3/TRBV12-4
CASRPGQGYNEQFF
TGTGCCAGCAGGCCGGGACAGGGGTACAATGAGCAGTTCTTC
>TRBJ2-7|few|NA|19|TRBV12-3/TRBV12-4
CASSSGGWRVKGISYEQYF
TGTGCCAGCAGTTCCGGCGGGTGGAGGGTGAAGGGGATCTCCTACGAGCAGTACTTC
>TRBJ2-7|many|NA|14|TRBV5-1
CASSLVVGGYEQYF
TGCGCCAGCAGCTTGGTGGTAGGGGGCTACGAGCAGTACTTC
>TRBJ2-3|many|NA|14|TRBV4-3
CASSQVLPGGTQYF
TGCGCCAGCAGCCAAGTCCTTCCCGGTGGTACGCAGTATTTT
>TRBJ2-7|many|NA|14|TRBV3-1
CASSQGTNPYEQYF
TGTGCCAGCAGCCAAGGGACGAACCCCTACGAGCAGTACTTC
>TRBJ2-7|many|TRBD1|15|TRBV12-3/TRBV12-4
CASSFVGTGFYEQYF
TGTGCCAGCAGTTTTGTGGGGACAGGCTTCTACGAGCAGTACTTC
>TRBJ1-2|many|NA|15|TRBV6-5
CASSYSWADSNGYTF
TGTGCCAGCAGTTACTCTTGGGCAGATTCGAATGGCTACACCTTC
>TRBJ1-1|many|TRBD1|16|TRBV5-1
CASSSTGFRMNTEAFF
TGCGCCAGCAGCTCGACAGGGTTCAGAATGAACACTGAAGCTTTCTTT
>TRBJ2-1|many|NA|14|TRBV29-1
CSVADRSRYNEQFF
TGCAGCGTTGCCGACAGATCCCGCTACAATGAGCAGTTCTTC
>TRBJ2-3|many|TRBD2|17|TRBV6-1
CASSPYSAGGRTDTQYF
TGTGCCAGCAGTCCCTACTCAGCGGGGGGGCGCACAGATACGCAGTATTTT
>TRBJ2-7|NA|NA|14|TRBV4-2
CASSPDRGDYPVYF
TGTGCCAGCAGCCCCGATCGAGGAGACTATCCCGTATACTTC
>TRBJ1-2|many|NA|15|TRBV4-1
CASSQLWGRVLGYTF
TGCGCCAGCAGCCAACTATGGGGAAGGGTGCTTGGCTACACCTTC
>TRBJ1-3|many|NA|16|TRBV9
CASSVSPTDSGNTIYF
TGTGCCAGCAGCGTATCGCCGACAGACTCTGGAAACACCATATATTTT
>TRBJ2-7|many|TRBD1|15|TRBV7-9
CASSSVDRDVYEQYF
TGTGCCAGCAGCTCAGTGGACAGGGACGTCTACGAGCAGTACTTC
>TRBJ2-2|NA|NA|13|TRBV19
CASRGQNTGELFF
TGTGCCAGTAGGGGACAAAACACCGGGGAGCTGTTTTTT